These 12 T cell receptor beta chains originate from one sample sequenced in a study of T-cell reconstitution after alpha-beta-depleted transplantation in children. For TCRbeta, the library was prepared with unique molecular identifiers. TCRdb re-derived calls from the PCR reads in MiXCR, one entry per CDR3 protein. This table holds nearly 400,000 distinct CDR3 sequences, 20% found once. The sample here was PBMCs from the stem cell graft donor, taken from the stem cell graft. All receptors come from a human donor who donated a stem cell graft to a child with acute myeloid leukemia.

At least ten counts were recorded for this clonotype. V usage is TRBV29-1 and J usage is TRBJ2-1; no definite D call. The CDR3 loop spans 11 amino acids. The germline V and J ends were trimmed by 7 bases and 0 bases, with 4 bases remaining between them. Germline V gives CDR1 SQVTM, CDR2 ANQGSEA. CDR3 sequence (DNA): TGCAGCGGCAGCTCCTACAATGAGCAGTTCTTC. This codes for CSGSSYNEQFF.

This clonotype was seen a few times. This chain joins TRBV12-3 or TRBV12-4 and TRBJ1-2; no reliable D call. The length of the CDR3 is 14 residues. Trimming stripped 5 bases from V and 0 bases from J, with 10 bases between. CDR3 loop: CASSPDGANYGYTF. For the CDR3, the DNA is TGTGCCAGCAGTCCCGACGGAGCTAACTATGGCTACACCTTC.

On this clonotype: The junction departs from the called germline gene at one end, perhaps through a read error. This CDR3 is CATSGDTPGLAGGQSYEQYF. CDR3 nucleotides: TGTGCCACCAGCGGAGACACTCCGGGACTAGCGGGAGGCCAAAGCTACGAGCAGTACTTC. V gene TRBV15 combines with J gene TRBJ2-7; the match to TRBD2 covers 15 bases. The germline V gene has CDR1 LNHNV and CDR2 YYDKDF (reference sequence). This CDR3 is 20 amino acids long.

This clonotype was detected only a few times. In DNA, the CDR3 is TGTGCCAGACGGGGGAGACGGGAGCGAAGCACAGATACGCAGTATTTT. Protein: CARRGRRERSTDTQYF. V and J are TRBV2 and TRBJ2-3; the D gene is possibly TRBD2 (6 bases). The CDR3 has 16 amino acids. Germline assignment: CDR1 SNHLY and CDR2 FYNNEI. Between the trimmed V and J ends, which lost 9 bases and 0 bases, there was a span of 19 bases.

In this sample, this clonotype turned up a few times. This rearrangement joins TRBV12-3 or TRBV12-4 to TRBJ2-7, with 9 bases aligning to TRBD1. The J segment lost 6 bases and the V segment lost 3 bases, leaving 6 bases of the junction unmatched. The CDR3 totals 14 residues. CDR3 protein: CASSFAETGGEQYF. The CDR3 DNA reads TGTGCCAGCAGTTTTGCCGAGACAGGGGGCGAGCAGTACTTC.

CDR3 region: CASTKMGNNEQFF. The CDR3 DNA reads TGTGCCAGCACCAAGATGGGGAACAATGAGCAGTTCTTC. This chain connects TRBV2 to TRBJ2-1; D gene uncertain. The CDR3 length is 13 residues. Germline V gene sequence: CDR1 SNHLY, CDR2 FYNNEI. The ends were cut back, 7 bases at V and 5 bases at J, with 12 bases in the middle.

This clonotype was observed at least ten times. The chain recombines TRBV29-1 with TRBJ1-4; D not resolved. Germline CDR1 and CDR2: SQVTM and ANQGSEA. This CDR3 spans 13 amino acids. Trimming removed 4 bases at V and 5 bases at J, with 11 bases between. CDR3 DNA: TGCAGCGTTGTTGTGACCGAGAATGAAAAACTGTTTTTT. Protein sequence: CSVVVTENEKLFF.

In its sample, this clonotype was seen a few times. The chain couples TRBV4-1 to TRBJ1-4; 12 nucleotides match TRBD1. Germline V gene lookup returns CDR1 MGHRA and CDR2 YSYEKL. The trim removed 3 bases at V and 7 bases at J, leaving 6 bases unmatched. The CDR3 has 16 amino acids. CDR3 protein: CASSHGRDRGPEKLFF. The CDR3 bases are TGCGCCAGCAGCCATGGCCGGGACAGGGGGCCTGAAAAACTGTTTTTT.

This clonotype was seen ten or more times. CDR3 DNA sequence: TGCGCCAGCAGCCAAGTGACTAGCGGGATTGGGACCCAGTACTTC. It is translated as CASSQVTSGIGTQYF. This rearrangement joins TRBV4-3 to TRBJ2-5; TRBD2 aligns across 11 bases. Trimming took 1 base from V and 7 from J; bases not matched to a gene: 5. Germline-derived CDR1 and CDR2 are LGHNA and YSLEER. The CDR3 contains 15 residues.

This sequence joins TRBV10-3 and TRBJ2-2; 9 bases agree with TRBD1. After removal of 0 bases from V and 4 bases from J, the junction contained 6 bases not matched to a gene. The CDR3 sequence is 17 residues long. Germline loops: CDR1 ENHRY, CDR2 SYGVKD. Here the CDR3 reads CAISESKGQGTTGELFF. In nucleotides, the CDR3 is TGTGCCATCAGTGAGTCGAAGGGACAGGGTACCACCGGGGAGCTGTTTTTT.

This clonotype was seen more than once but under ten times. The rearrangement joins TRBV4-2 to TRBJ2-2; TRBD1 agrees at 8 bases. Trimming took 0 bases from V and 7 from J; bases not matched to a gene: 10. The CDR3 extends over 17 amino acids. Looked up from germline, CDR1 is LGHNA and CDR2 is YNFKEQ. CDR3 protein: CASSQDGYRGANGELFF. DNA for the CDR3: TGTGCCAGCAGCCAAGATGGGTACAGGGGGGCGAACGGGGAGCTGTTTTTT.

V and J are TRBV7-8 and TRBJ1-2; the D gene is possibly TRBD1 (5 bases). Germline V lookup: CDR1 SGHVS, CDR2 FQNEAQ. V lost 6 bases and J 7 bases, leaving 15 bases between the germline ends. The CDR3 extends over 13 amino acids. The CDR3 is CASSSSGAVGYTF. DNA for the CDR3: TGTGCCAGCAGTTCCTCCGGGGCCGTTGGCTACACCTTC.